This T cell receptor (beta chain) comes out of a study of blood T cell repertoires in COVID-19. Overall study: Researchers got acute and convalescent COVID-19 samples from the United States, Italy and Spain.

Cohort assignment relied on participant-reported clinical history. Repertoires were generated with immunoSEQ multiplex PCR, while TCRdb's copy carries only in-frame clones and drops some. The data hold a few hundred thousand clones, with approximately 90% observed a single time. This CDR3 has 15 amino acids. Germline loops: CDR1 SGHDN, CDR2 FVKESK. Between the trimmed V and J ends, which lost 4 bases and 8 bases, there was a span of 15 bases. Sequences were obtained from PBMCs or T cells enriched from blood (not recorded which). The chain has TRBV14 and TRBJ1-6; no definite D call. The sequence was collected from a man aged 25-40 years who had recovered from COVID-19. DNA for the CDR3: TGTGCCAGCAGCCTTTTCCGTTCGGAGTATTCACCCCTCCACTTT. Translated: CASSLFRSEYSPLHF.